This passage covers 11 T cell receptor beta chains from one sample sequenced in a study of T cells in Graves' hyperthyroidism and ophthalmopathy. TCR beta CDR3 sequences were amplified from RNA transcripts. HTBI primers drove first-round RT-PCR of the TCR CDR3. TCRdb re-analysed the multiplex PCR reads in MiXCR, keeping a single row per CDR3 protein. The data contain 620,000 or so distinct CDR3 sequences, roughly 15% of them singletons. The sequenced material came from blood. The source is a woman in her fifties or sixties with Graves' ophthalmopathy.

The V and J genes are TRBV20-1 and TRBJ2-1; D might be TRBD2 (6 bases). Germline V lookup: CDR1 DFQATT, CDR2 SNEGSKA (reference sequence). V was shortened by 3 bases and J by 6 bases, with 18 bases between the two germline ends. The CDR3 is 15 amino acids. The CDR3 DNA is TGCAGTGCTAGGAGATCGCTAGCGCGGGCCAATGAGCAGTTCTTC. The encoded protein is CSARRSLARANEQFF.

This clonotype showed up many times. The rearrangement joins TRBV9 to TRBJ2-2; no definite D call. Between the trimmed V and J ends, which lost 0 bases and 5 bases, there was a span of 11 bases. The germline V gene encodes CDR1 SGDLS and CDR2 YYNGEE. This CDR3 region has 15 residues. CDR3 in DNA: TGTGCCAGCAGCGTAGCTCCAGATCGAACCGGGGAGCTGTTTTTT. Its translation: CASSVAPDRTGELFF.

This clonotype occurred many times. J is TRBJ2-3 and V is TRBV2, with 8 positions matching TRBD2. The germline V gene encodes CDR1 SNHLY and CDR2 FYNNEI. Trimming removed 11 bases from V and 0 bases from J; junction bases left unmatched: 16. The CDR3 consists of 17 residues. CDR3 bases: TGTGCCGGGCTGGGGGCGGGAGGACCTAAGAGCACAGATACGCAGTATTTT. Translating gives CAGLGAGGPKSTDTQYF.

The J gene is TRBJ1-3, the V gene TRBV12-5; no definite D call. Germline CDR1 and CDR2: LGHNT and FRNRAP. The V and J ends lost 4 bases and 5 bases respectively, with 3 bases between them. The CDR3 has 11 amino acids. The CDR3 loop reads CASGYRNTIYF. The CDR3 DNA is TGTGCTAGTGGTTATCGAAACACCATATATTTT.

This clonotype was seen ten or more times. The chain recombines TRBV20-1 with TRBJ1-1, with TRBD1 matching over 8 bases. Germline CDR1 reads DFQATT; CDR2 reads SNEGSKA (reference sequence). This CDR3 comprises 15 residues. V shed 3 bases, J shed 0 bases, and the junction held 6 bases outside the gene matches. For the CDR3, the DNA is TGCAGTGCTAGTGGACAGGGTGGAATGAACACTGAAGCTTTCTTT. Protein product: CSASGQGGMNTEAFF.

In this sample, this clonotype turned up a few times. J is TRBJ2-7 and V is TRBV6-8; 9 bases map to TRBD1. Unmatched junction bases numbered 12, after V lost 4 bases and J lost 2 bases. Germline loops: CDR1 MNHGY, CDR2 SAAAGT. There are 17 residues in the CDR3. CDR3 region: CASSFPLGDRVTYEQYF. The CDR3 bases are TGTGCCAGCAGTTTCCCCCTAGGGGACAGGGTAACCTACGAGCAGTACTTC.

J is TRBJ1-3 and V is TRBV7-2; D not resolved. Germline V lookup: CDR1 SGHTA, CDR2 FQGNSA. This CDR3 spans 15 amino acids. The V and J ends lost 5 bases and 0 bases respectively, with 11 bases between them. The CDR3 spells CASSQDGSSGNTIYF. CDR3 bases: TGTGCCAGCAGCCAAGACGGTAGCTCTGGAAACACCATATATTTT.

The rearrangement uses TRBV27 and TRBJ1-1, with D uncertain. V lost 3 bases and J 12 bases, leaving 23 bases between the germline ends. Germline V gene data show CDR1 as MNHEY and CDR2 as SMNVEV (reference sequence). The CDR3 runs to 15 residues. This CDR3 is CASSFAPYRGEETFF. The CDR3 nucleotides are TGTGCCAGCAGTTTTGCCCCCTACAGAGGAGAGGAAACTTTCTTT.

The chain recombines TRBV5-4 with TRBJ2-3; TRBD2 might be the D (6 bases). The V end was cut by 0 bases, the J end by 4 bases, with 12 bases between. CDR1 SGHNT and CDR2 YYREEE come from the germline V gene (reference sequence). CDR3 length equals 15 residues. The CDR3 spells CASSLAAGKSDTQYF. DNA for the CDR3: TGTGCCAGCAGCTTGGCGGCGGGAAAGTCAGATACGCAGTATTTT.

The chain is built from TRBV6-2 or TRBV6-3 and TRBJ2-1, with D uncertain. Germline lookup yields CDR1 MNHEY and CDR2 SVGEGT. This CDR3 is 12 amino acids long. Trimming removed 8 bases at V and 9 bases at J, with 14 bases between. Written as DNA, the CDR3 is TGTGCCAGCGGCCCTTTTCGGCGTGAGCAGTTCTTC. This codes for CASGPFRREQFF.

The table lists this clonotype with many counts. V is TRBV12-3 or TRBV12-4 and J is TRBJ2-4; D remains ambiguous. The CDR3 runs 13 residues. V lost 3 bases and J lost 4, with 7 bases in between. CDR3 sequence reads: CASSFVGKNIQYF. In DNA, the CDR3 is TGTGCCAGCAGTTTTGTCGGGAAAAACATTCAGTACTTC.